One and the same sample provided the 13 T cell receptor beta chains below, sequenced in a study of molecular identifiers for immune sequencing clone quantification. TCRdb processed the PCR reads anew with MiXCR; each CDR3 protein has one entry. The data show about 500,000 distinct CDR3 sequences, about a quarter seen once. What was sequenced was naive CD8+ T cells from blood, with Jurkat cell RNA spiked in. The sample's subset: FACS-sorted CD8+CD4-CCR7+CD45RA+ naive T cells. The receptors derive from a human donor in good health. Some libraries in this study had Jurkat cell RNA spiked in.

Ten or more counts support this clonotype. This CDR3 is CASSTVRVGATNEKLFF. The DNA for the CDR3 is TGTGCCAGCAGCACGGTTAGGGTCGGTGCTACTAATGAAAAACTGTTTTTT. The chain recombines TRBV7-9 with TRBJ1-4; D gene uncertain. V dropped 5 bases and J dropped 2 bases, with 18 bases sitting between them. The germline gives CDR1 SEHNR, CDR2 FQNEAQ (reference sequence). The CDR3 extends over 17 amino acids. Looking up the rest from reference TRBV7-9 and TRBJ1-4 gives the full variable domain: DTGVSQNPRHKITKRGQNVTFRCDPISEHNRLYWYRQTLGQGPEFLTYFQNEAQLEKSRLLSDRFSAERPKGSFSTLEIQRTEQGDSAMYLCASSTVRVGATNEKLFFGSGTQLSVL.

The rearrangement joins TRBV7-9 to TRBJ2-3; tentative D call: TRBD2 (6 bases). Trimming removed 5 bases at V and 6 bases at J, with 6 bases between. Germline V gene data show CDR1 as SEHNR and CDR2 as FQNEAQ (reference sequence). This CDR3 spans 11 amino acids. Here the CDR3 DNA reads TGTGCCAGCAGCGGGAGGGATACGCAGTATTTT. Its translation is CASSGRDTQYF.

The sample holds many counts of this clonotype. CDR3 region: CASSHAVTSTDTQYF. The CDR3 DNA reads TGCGCCAGCAGCCATGCGGTTACTAGCACAGATACGCAGTATTTT. V is TRBV4-1 and J is TRBJ2-3; D is unclear. The CDR3 consists of 15 residues. Germline CDR1 MGHRA, CDR2 YSYEKL. Between the trimmed V and J ends, which lost 3 bases and 0 bases, there was a span of 10 bases.

The J gene is TRBJ2-2, the V gene TRBV28; the match to TRBD1 covers 10 bases. J lost 9 bases, V lost 6 bases, and 13 bases had no gene match. CDR3 size: 16 residues. Germline CDR1 is MDHEN and CDR2 is SYDVKM. CDR3: CASSFARDRGTRELFF. DNA for the CDR3: TGTGCCAGCAGCTTCGCCCGGGACAGGGGTACCAGGGAGCTGTTTTTT.

This clonotype was seen only a few times. This chain joins TRBV20-1 and TRBJ2-7; D gene ambiguous. V dropped 3 bases and J dropped 0 bases, with 9 bases sitting between them. This CDR3 comprises 13 residues. From germline, CDR1 is DFQATT and CDR2 SNEGSKA (reference sequence). Written as DNA, the CDR3 is TGCAGTGCTAGGGTCGAGAGCTCCTACGAGCAGTACTTC. Its translation is CSARVESSYEQYF.

For this clonotype: A much larger clone is a single base away; this may be a read error. The chain uses TRBV2 and TRBJ2-2; tentative D call: TRBD2 (6 bases). Germline V gene lookup returns CDR1 SNHLY and CDR2 FYNNEI. This CDR3 has 16 residues. Here the CDR3 DNA reads TGTGCCAGCAGTGCGCGCACAGACAGTAGGGGCGGGGAGCTGTCTTTT. Encoded protein: CASSARTDSRGGELSF.

Regarding this clonotype: Possible read error: a much larger clone is one base away. Lacking the conserved final phenylalanine or tryptophan, this CDR3 likely reflects a read error. This chain's CDR3 is CASSSPSRGAEAFI. The CDR3 bases are TGTGCCAGCAGTTCACCTTCCCGAGGGGCTGAAGCTTTCATT. The chain is built from TRBV28 and TRBJ1-1; D may be TRBD1 (5 bases). Germline V lookup: CDR1 MDHEN, CDR2 SYDVKM. The CDR3 runs 14 residues. Trimming shortened V by 4 bases and J by 6 bases, and 15 bases separated the two germline ends.

The chain recombines TRBV11-2 with TRBJ1-2, with a tentative D call TRBD1 (6 bases). The CDR3 runs 16 residues. V dropped 1 base and J dropped 5 bases, with 17 bases sitting between them. CDR1 and CDR2 from the germline V gene are SGHAT and FQNNGV. This CDR3 is CASSLVERTAYYGYTF. CDR3 coding DNA: TGTGCCAGCAGCTTAGTAGAGAGGACAGCCTATTATGGCTACACCTTC.

The sample holds a few counts of this clonotype. The genes are TRBV6-1 and TRBJ2-3; D is unresolved. The germline gives CDR1 MNHNS, CDR2 SASEGT. The V and J ends lost 9 bases and 0 bases respectively, with 16 bases between them. The CDR3 extends over 15 amino acids. The CDR3 DNA follows: TGTGCCAGTCCCTCGGGCACTTTTAGCACAGATACGCAGTATTTT. Encoded protein: CASPSGTFSTDTQYF.

This clonotype was counted a single time. This may be a read error, as it is one base from a much larger clone. The chain has TRBV13 and TRBJ1-1; 7 nucleotides line up with TRBD1. The germline V gene encodes CDR1 PRHDT and CDR2 FYEKMQ (reference sequence). V lost 5 bases and J lost 1; bases outside the gene matches: 13. The CDR3 has 17 residues. The CDR3 DNA is TGTGCCAGCAGCCTGTCCGGCCGGGACAGCACGAACACTGAAGCTTTCTTT. This codes for CASSLSGRDSTNTEAFF.

V gene TRBV27 combines with J gene TRBJ1-6; TRBD1 is a possible D gene (6 bases). The CDR3 runs to 15 residues. Between the trimmed V and J ends, which lost 5 bases and 7 bases, there was a span of 15 bases. The germline CDR1 and CDR2 sequences are MNHEY and SMNVEV (reference sequence). As DNA, the CDR3 is TGTGCCAGCAGTCTACGGGGGGCGGGAAATTCACCCCTCCACTTT. It specifies CASSLRGAGNSPLHF.

This chain joins TRBV19 and TRBJ2-3; the match to TRBD2 covers 9 bases. The V segment lost 7 bases and the J segment 5 bases; nucleotides outside the gene matches: 4. Germline CDR1 and CDR2: LNHDA and SQIVND (reference sequence). The CDR3 covers 13 residues. This CDR3 reads CASNAGGVDTQYF. In DNA form, the CDR3 reads TGTGCCAGTAACGCGGGGGGGGTAGATACGCAGTATTTT.

The chain joins TRBV2 to TRBJ1-5; D is uncertain. Germline lookup yields CDR1 SNHLY and CDR2 FYNNEI. The ends were cut back, 3 bases at V and 2 bases at J, with 11 bases in the middle. The CDR3 runs to 15 residues. CDR3 coding DNA: TGTGCCAGCAGTGAGGGGTGGCCTGGCAATCAGCCCCAGCATTTT. Its translation: CASSEGWPGNQPQHF.